Presented here are 26 T cell receptor beta chains from one specimen sequenced in a study of T cell changes during pregnancy in multiple sclerosis. Profiled with immunoSEQ multiplex PCR; TCRdb holds only in-frame clones, not every one. The sample has under 85,000 clones, 75% to 95% seen once. The source material was CD4+ T cells from peripheral blood mononuclear cells, sampled in the second trimester of pregnancy. The receptors come from a female donor with multiple sclerosis, enrolled in a pregnancy study.

The genes are TRBV7-3 and TRBJ1-1; possible D gene TRBD1, 5 bases. V was trimmed by 4 bases and J by 1 base, leaving 7 bases between them. The CDR3 sequence is 13 residues long. Per germline, CDR1 SGHTA and CDR2 FQGTGA. CDR3 coding DNA: TGTGCCAGCAGCTCCCAGGGGAACACTGAAGCTTTCTTT. Translating it yields CASSSQGNTEAFF.

This clone was seen only once. J is TRBJ2-5 and V is TRBV7-9; D is undetermined. CDR3 size: 15 residues. CDR1 and CDR2 (germline): SEHNR, FQNEAQ (reference sequence). The V end was cut by 3 bases, the J end by 2 bases, with 13 bases between. CDR3 sequence: CASSFTGVTQETQYF. In nucleotides, the CDR3 is TGTGCCAGCAGCTTCACCGGAGTAACGCAAGAGACCCAGTACTTC.

V and J are TRBV9 and TRBJ1-6; 8 nucleotides match TRBD1. Trimming cost V 3 bases and J 10 bases; bases outside gene matches: 0. CDR3 length: 12 amino acids. Germline loops: CDR1 SGDLS, CDR2 YYNGEE. The CDR3 nucleotides read TGTGCCAGCAGCGGGACAGGGTCACCCCTCCACTTT. This codes for CASSGTGSPLHF.

This clone was seen only once. The V call is TRBV5-6, the J call TRBJ2-1; TRBD2 agrees at 10 bases. The CDR3 runs to 18 residues. Unmatched junction bases numbered 15, after V lost 4 bases and J lost 5 bases. Germline V gene lookup returns CDR1 SGHDT and CDR2 YYEEEE. The CDR3 loop reads CASSLGSSGRLQHNEQFF. DNA for the CDR3: TGTGCCAGCAGCCTCGGGTCTAGCGGGAGATTACAGCACAATGAGCAGTTCTTC.

V and J are TRBV27 and TRBJ1-5; the D gene is possibly TRBD1 (6 bases). CDR1 and CDR2 from the germline V gene are MNHEY and SMNVEV (reference sequence). The CDR3 length is 14 residues. Trimming removed 6 bases at V and 1 base at J, with 10 bases between. CDR3 sequence (DNA): TGTGCCAGCAGGCTGACAGGCAGCAATCAGCCCCAGCATTTT. This translates into CASRLTGSNQPQHF.

The chain couples TRBV5-4 to TRBJ1-2, with a possible D match to TRBD1 (6 bases). With 4 bases removed from V and 7 bases from J, the gap between germline ends came to 14 bases. The CDR3 length is 13 residues. Germline assignment: CDR1 SGHNT and CDR2 YYREEE (reference sequence). CDR3 DNA sequence: TGTGCCAGCAGCCCCACAGGGTACTTTGGCTACACCTTC. Its translation: CASSPTGYFGYTF.

The V call is TRBV19, the J call TRBJ1-1, with D perhaps matching TRBD1 (6 bases). The CDR3 consists of 13 residues. V lost 5 bases and J lost 4, with 11 bases in between. The germline V gene encodes CDR1 LNHDA and CDR2 SQIVND (reference sequence). The CDR3 sequence: CASSLQGTTEAFF. In DNA form, the CDR3 reads TGTGCCAGTAGTTTGCAGGGGACCACTGAAGCTTTCTTT.

The CDR3 DNA reads TGTGCCAGCAGCCGGCGGACTTCCTCTGGAAACACCATATATTTT. Amino acid sequence: CASSRRTSSGNTIYF. V gene TRBV11-3 combines with J gene TRBJ1-3; no clear D gene. This CDR3 has 15 residues. CDR1 is SGHNT, CDR2 YENEEA, per germline. V lost 5 bases and J lost 0, with 11 bases in between.

The rearrangement uses TRBV6-1 and TRBJ2-7, with 8 bases lining up with TRBD1. This CDR3 comprises 15 residues. With 6 bases clipped from V and 2 bases from J, the junction kept 9 bases outside the gene matches. Germline lookup yields CDR1 MNHNS and CDR2 SASEGT. This CDR3 is CASRHQGATPYEQYF. In nucleotides, the CDR3 is TGTGCCAGCAGGCACCAGGGGGCAACGCCCTACGAGCAGTACTTC.

V and J are TRBV29-1 and TRBJ1-1, with D possibly matching TRBD1 (5 bases). The V gene's germline CDR1 is SQVTM and CDR2 ANQGSEA. This CDR3 comprises 14 residues. Trimming stripped 3 bases from V and 2 bases from J, with 13 bases between. The DNA of the CDR3 is TGCAGCGTTGATCCGCAGGGTCCCAACACTGAAGCTTTCTTT. The encoded protein is CSVDPQGPNTEAFF.

This chain joins TRBV19 and TRBJ1-4; possibly TRBD1 for D (6 bases). Between the trimmed V and J ends, which lost 6 bases and 4 bases, there was a span of 9 bases. Germline loops: CDR1 LNHDA, CDR2 SQIVND (reference sequence). The CDR3 runs 13 residues. CDR3 DNA: TGTGCCAGTAGGGGACAACTTAATGAAAAACTGTTTTTT. Amino acid sequence: CASRGQLNEKLFF.

The chain combines TRBV6-6 with TRBJ1-2, with D maybe TRBD1 (6 bases). Germline assignment: CDR1 MNHNY and CDR2 SVGAGI (reference sequence). V was shortened by 0 bases and J by 7 bases, with 15 bases between the two germline ends. The CDR3 consists of 15 residues. CDR3 coding DNA: TGTGCCAGCAGTTACTCGAGCGGGGGCTCATTTGGCTACACCTTC. Translation: CASSYSSGGSFGYTF.

The chain recombines TRBV29-1 with TRBJ1-2; TRBD1 matches at 9 bases. V dropped 6 bases and J dropped 3; count of bases not matched to a gene: 5. The CDR3 is made up of 13 amino acids. CDR1 and CDR2 from the germline V gene are SQVTM and ANQGSEA. The CDR3 coding sequence is TGCAGCGTCGGGACAGGGTGGGACTATGGCTACACCTTC. Translating gives CSVGTGWDYGYTF.

V is TRBV9 and J is TRBJ1-3; 10 nucleotides match TRBD1. With 3 bases clipped from V and 4 bases from J, the junction kept 7 bases outside the gene matches. Germline V gene sequence: CDR1 SGDLS, CDR2 YYNGEE. The CDR3 has 16 residues. The CDR3 here is CASSAGGTGVGNTIYF. CDR3 nucleotide sequence: TGTGCCAGCAGCGCCGGCGGGACAGGGGTAGGAAACACCATATATTTT.

The J gene is TRBJ2-7, the V gene TRBV2, with 7 bases aligning to TRBD1. This CDR3 has 14 residues. Germline loops: CDR1 SNHLY, CDR2 FYNNEI. J lost 2 bases, V lost 3 bases, and 4 bases had no gene match. This CDR3 is CASSEQGQTYEQYF. The CDR3, as DNA: TGTGCCAGCAGTGAGCAGGGACAGACCTACGAGCAGTACTTC.

This chain joins TRBV10-3 and TRBJ2-1, with 11 bases fitting TRBD2. Germline CDR1 ENHRY, CDR2 SYGVKD. Trimming at V came to 6 bases and at J to 4 bases, leaving 5 bases not matched to a gene. This CDR3 has 15 amino acids. CDR3 in amino acids: CAISATSGAYNEQFF. In DNA, the CDR3 is TGTGCCATCAGCGCGACTAGCGGGGCTTACAATGAGCAGTTCTTC.

The chain employs TRBV30 and TRBJ1-2; 8 bases match TRBD1. J lost 2 bases, V lost 3 bases, and 2 bases had no gene match. Germline-derived CDR1 and CDR2 are GTSNPN and SVGIG (reference sequence). The CDR3 is 13 amino acids. The DNA for the CDR3 is TGTGCCTGGAGCAGGACAGGGAACTATGGCTACACCTTC. Protein sequence: CAWSRTGNYGYTF.

The chain couples TRBV19 to TRBJ1-2; a possible D gene is TRBD1 (6 bases). The V gene lost 7 bases and the J gene lost 4 bases, with 13 bases spanning the gap. The germline gives CDR1 LNHDA, CDR2 SQIVND (reference sequence). The CDR3 length is 13 residues. CDR3: CASIQGSGYGYTF. The CDR3 DNA reads as TGTGCCAGTATACAGGGAAGTGGCTATGGCTACACCTTC.

This sequence joins TRBV6-1 and TRBJ1-2; possibly TRBD1 for D (5 bases). This CDR3 is built from 13 residues. V shed 6 bases and J shed 2 bases, with 10 bases lying between them. The germline gives CDR1 MNHNS, CDR2 SASEGT. The CDR3 nucleotides are TGTGCCAGCAGCGGGGGACGGAACTATGGCTACACCTTC. This codes for CASSGGRNYGYTF.

In DNA, the CDR3 is TGTGCCTGGAGTGTACCTGGAGGAGGCTACACCTTC. Protein sequence: CAWSVPGGGYTF. The chain carries TRBV30 and TRBJ1-2; the D is unclear. The CDR3 consists of 12 residues. Trimming cost V 0 bases and J 8 bases, with 10 bases left between them. The germline CDR1 and CDR2 sequences are GTSNPN and SVGIG (reference sequence).

V usage is TRBV2 and J usage is TRBJ1-4; D is uncertain. V was shortened by 4 bases and J by 4 bases, with 4 bases between the two germline ends. Germline loops: CDR1 SNHLY, CDR2 FYNNEI. The CDR3 totals 12 residues. The CDR3 region has the DNA TGTGCCAGCAGTGGTCGTAATGAAAAACTGTTTTTT. Its protein product is CASSGRNEKLFF.

The chain couples TRBV4-3 to TRBJ2-2; TRBD2 aligns across 14 bases. The ends lost 4 bases at V and 2 bases at J; junction bases unmatched: 6. Germline V gene sequence: CDR1 LGHNA, CDR2 YSLEER. This CDR3 is built from 18 residues. In DNA form, the CDR3 reads TGCGCCAGCAGCCCGAGGACTAGCGGGGGGCCCAACACCGGGGAGCTGTTTTTT. It yields the protein CASSPRTSGGPNTGELFF.

The rearrangement links TRBV6-1 to TRBJ2-3; D call uncertain. CDR1 is MNHNS, CDR2 SASEGT, per germline. The ends were cut back, 7 bases at V and 2 bases at J, with 7 bases in the middle. The CDR3 runs to 12 residues. The CDR3 region is CASNSHTDTQYF. CDR3 coding DNA: TGTGCCAGCAACAGCCACACAGATACGCAGTATTTT.

The genes are TRBV2 and TRBJ2-1; tentative D call: TRBD1 (6 bases). The germline gives CDR1 SNHLY, CDR2 FYNNEI. The CDR3 covers 11 residues. Trimming stripped 10 bases from V and 5 bases from J, with 9 bases between. The CDR3 sequence: CAKRGNNEQFF. Here the CDR3 DNA reads TGTGCCAAGAGGGGGAACAATGAGCAGTTCTTC.

The V call is TRBV10-3, the J call TRBJ1-2, with TRBD1 as a possible D gene (5 bases). The CDR3 is 15 residues long. The V end was cut by 4 bases, the J end by 6 bases, with 18 bases between. Germline loops: CDR1 ENHRY, CDR2 SYGVKD. The chain's CDR3 is CAISVGSDRIHGYTF. The CDR3 DNA is TGTGCCATCAGTGTAGGGTCCGACAGAATCCATGGCTACACCTTC.

The chain uses TRBV29-1 and TRBJ2-5; the match to TRBD1 covers 11 bases. This CDR3 spans 14 amino acids. Germline V lookup: CDR1 SQVTM, CDR2 ANQGSEA. V lost 6 bases, J lost 5 bases, and 8 bases stayed unmatched. DNA for the CDR3: TGCAGCGTAGGACCAGGGACAGGGGGGGAGACCCAGTACTTC. It is translated as CSVGPGTGGETQYF.